Listed below are T cell receptor beta chains from one sample, sequenced in a study of cytomegalovirus exposure and HLA in healthy donors. Data came from immunoSEQ multiplex PCR; TCRdb stores just in-frame clones and leaves some out. The sample includes about 94,000 clones, roughly 86% seen only once; the top ten take around 10%. Specimen: PBMCs. These receptors were taken from a human donor in good health. The CDR3 runs from the conserved cysteine through the conserved F or W. D genes are given only for firm matches. Size tells how often a clone was seen (once, few, many) or the class of an expanded clone, and some rows leave it out.

CDR3aa: CASSQALSGNTIYF; CDR3nt: TGCGCCAGCAGCCAAGCCCTATCTGGAAACACCATATATTTT; d_gene: .; abundance: .; j_gene: TRBJ1-3; v_gene: TRBV4-3
CDR3aa: CASSFNNEQFF; CDR3nt: TGTGCCAGCAGCTTCAACAATGAGCAGTTCTTC; d_gene: .; abundance: .; j_gene: TRBJ2-1; v_gene: TRBV5-6
CDR3aa: CASSPRTGALNGANVLTF; CDR3nt: TGTGCCAGCTCACCGCGGACAGGGGCCCTGAATGGGGCCAACGTCCTGACTTTC; d_gene: TRBD1; abundance: few; j_gene: TRBJ2-6; v_gene: TRBV18
CDR3aa: CASSNRQGEGSPLHF; CDR3nt: TGTGCCAGCAGCAACCGACAGGGGGAGGGATCACCCCTCCACTTT; d_gene: TRBD1; abundance: .; j_gene: TRBJ1-6; v_gene: TRBV11-2
CDR3aa: CASSQDGRWRGKTNEKLFF; CDR3nt: TGTGCCAGCAGCCAAGATGGCAGGTGGCGAGGGAAAACTAATGAAAAACTGTTTTTT; d_gene: .; abundance: .; j_gene: TRBJ1-4; v_gene: TRBV4-2
CDR3aa: CASSLDGGNEKLFF; CDR3nt: TGTGCCAGCAGCTTAGATGGGGGGAATGAAAAACTGTTTTTT; d_gene: .; abundance: .; j_gene: TRBJ1-4; v_gene: TRBV7-9
CDR3aa: CASSHDTYQPQHF; CDR3nt: TGTGCCAGCAGCCACGACACCTATCAGCCCCAGCATTTT; d_gene: .; abundance: .; j_gene: TRBJ1-5; v_gene: TRBV7-2
CDR3aa: CASSLEGSGTDTQYF; CDR3nt: TGTGCCAGCAGCTTAGAAGGGAGCGGCACAGATACGCAGTATTTT; d_gene: .; abundance: .; j_gene: TRBJ2-3; v_gene: TRBV7-9
CDR3aa: CASSPTSPNTGELFF; CDR3nt: TGTGCCAGCTCCCCGACTAGCCCGAACACCGGGGAGCTGTTTTTT; d_gene: TRBD2; abundance: .; j_gene: TRBJ2-2; v_gene: TRBV11-3
CDR3aa: CASSLGTGGEFF; CDR3nt: TGTGCCAGCAGCTTAGGGACAGGGGGAGAGTTCTTC; d_gene: TRBD1; abundance: .; j_gene: TRBJ2-1; v_gene: TRBV7-2
CDR3aa: CASGLGAQPNEKLFF; CDR3nt: TGTGCTAGTGGGCTGGGGGCGCAACCTAATGAAAAACTGTTTTTT; d_gene: .; abundance: .; j_gene: TRBJ1-4; v_gene: TRBV12-5